This TCR beta chain was sequenced in a study of T-cell reconstitution after alpha-beta-depleted transplantation in children. Construction of the TCRbeta library involved unique molecular identifiers. TCRdb called the PCR reads again in MiXCR, with one record for every CDR3 protein. The sample lists fewer than 550,000 distinct CDR3 sequences, roughly a tenth occurring once. This clonotype occurred many times. The clonotype originates from a human donor who donated a stem cell graft to a child with acute myeloid leukemia. Source: PBMCs from the stem cell graft donor, taken from the stem cell graft.

The CDR3 loop is CASSLGSNPLGAFF. In DNA, the CDR3 is TGCGCCAGCAGCTTGGGTTCGAATCCACTGGGAGCTTTCTTT. The rearrangement uses TRBV5-1 and TRBJ1-1; D is unclear. Germline CDR1 SGHRS, CDR2 YFSETQ. The CDR3 length is 14 residues. The V end lost 0 bases, the J end lost 10 bases, and 16 bases lay between the germline ends.